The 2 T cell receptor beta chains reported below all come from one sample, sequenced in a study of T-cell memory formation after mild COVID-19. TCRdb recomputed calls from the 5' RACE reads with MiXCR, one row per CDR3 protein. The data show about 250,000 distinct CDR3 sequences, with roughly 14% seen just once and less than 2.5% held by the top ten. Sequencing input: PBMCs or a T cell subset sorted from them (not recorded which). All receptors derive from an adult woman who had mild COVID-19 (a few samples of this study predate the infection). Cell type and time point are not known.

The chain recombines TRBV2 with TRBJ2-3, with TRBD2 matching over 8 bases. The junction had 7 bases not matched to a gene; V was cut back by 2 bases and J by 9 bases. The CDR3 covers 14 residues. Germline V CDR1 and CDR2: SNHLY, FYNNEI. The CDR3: CASSEIAGYSTQYF. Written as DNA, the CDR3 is TGTGCCAGCAGTGAAATAGCGGGGTATAGCACGCAGTATTTT.

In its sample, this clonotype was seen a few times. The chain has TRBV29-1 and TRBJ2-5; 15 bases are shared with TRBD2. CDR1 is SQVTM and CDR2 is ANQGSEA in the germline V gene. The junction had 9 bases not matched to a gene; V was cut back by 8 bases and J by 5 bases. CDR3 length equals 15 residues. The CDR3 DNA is TGCAGCACTTGGACTAGCGGGAGGGCCCGGGAGACCCAGTACTTC. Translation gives CSTWTSGRARETQYF.